This T cell receptor (beta chain) was obtained from a study of Graves' ophthalmopathy and Graves' hyperthyroidism. This clonotype was counted ten times or more. The CDR3 consists of 14 residues. Per germline, CDR1 MNHNS and CDR2 SASEGT. J was trimmed by 6 bases and V by 9 bases; bases with no gene match: 8. Amplification of the TCR beta CDR3 regions used RNA transcripts (as template). The authors performed first-round RT-PCR with HTBI primers and then a second-round multiplex PCR. MiXCR, run by TCRdb on the multiplex PCR reads, gives a single entry per CDR3 protein. This table holds around 22,000 distinct CDR3 sequences, about 50% found once. Among the hyperthyroidism patients, all were newly diagnosed, aged 18 to 65, with under 2 months' duration. Fresh peripheral blood (10 ml) yielded the PBMCs.

The clonotype was recovered from an adult woman with stable Graves' hyperthyroidism. The sample comprised peripheral blood. This rearrangement joins TRBV6-1 to TRBJ2-2; the match to TRBD2 covers 9 bases. DNA for the CDR3: TGTGCCAGTCCGGGACTAGCCTTTTCCGGGGAGCTGTTTTTT. The encoded protein is CASPGLAFSGELFF.